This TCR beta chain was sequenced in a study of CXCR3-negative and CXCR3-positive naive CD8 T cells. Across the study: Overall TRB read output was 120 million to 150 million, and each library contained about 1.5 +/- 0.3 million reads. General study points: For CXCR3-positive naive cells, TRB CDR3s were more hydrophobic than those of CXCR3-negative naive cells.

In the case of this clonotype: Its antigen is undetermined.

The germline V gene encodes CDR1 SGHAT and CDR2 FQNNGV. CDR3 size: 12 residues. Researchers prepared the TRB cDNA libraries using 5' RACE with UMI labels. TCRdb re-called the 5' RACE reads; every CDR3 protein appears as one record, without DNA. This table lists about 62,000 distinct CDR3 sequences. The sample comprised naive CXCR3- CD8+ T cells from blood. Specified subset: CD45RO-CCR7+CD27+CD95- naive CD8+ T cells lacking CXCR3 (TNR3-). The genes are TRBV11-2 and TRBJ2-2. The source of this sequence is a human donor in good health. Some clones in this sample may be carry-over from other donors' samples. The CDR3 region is CASSRSGGELFF.